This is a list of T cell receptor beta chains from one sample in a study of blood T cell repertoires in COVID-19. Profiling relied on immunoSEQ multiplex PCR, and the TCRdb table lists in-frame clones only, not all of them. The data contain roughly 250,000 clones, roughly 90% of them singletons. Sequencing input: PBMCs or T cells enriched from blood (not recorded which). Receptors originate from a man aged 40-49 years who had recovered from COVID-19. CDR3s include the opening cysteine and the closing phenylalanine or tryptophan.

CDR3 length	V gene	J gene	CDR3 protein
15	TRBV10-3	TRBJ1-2	CAITPQGGQYYGYTF
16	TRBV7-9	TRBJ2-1	CASSRTTSGSADEQFF
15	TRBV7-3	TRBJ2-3	CASSLVGRTTDTQYF
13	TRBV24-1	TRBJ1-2	CATSDLTVGGYTF
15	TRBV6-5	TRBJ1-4	CASRRGPATNEKLFF
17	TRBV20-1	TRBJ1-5	CSASWDRGFMGNQPQHF
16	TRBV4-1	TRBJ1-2	CASSQDYGNPVYGYTF
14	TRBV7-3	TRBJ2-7	CASRPDRSSYEQYF
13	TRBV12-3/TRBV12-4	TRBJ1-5	CASSSTRSQPQHF
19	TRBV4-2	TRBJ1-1	CASSPLIAKDRGRLTEAFF
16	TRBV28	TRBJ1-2	CASSLGRFTGAYGYTF
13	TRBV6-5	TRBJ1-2	CASSYSGFYGYTF
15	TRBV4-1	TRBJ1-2	CASSQRQGGSYGYTF
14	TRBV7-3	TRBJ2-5	CASSSGGSQETQYF
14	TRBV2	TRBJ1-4	CASRINSPNEKLFF
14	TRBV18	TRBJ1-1	CASSPTGQNTEAFF
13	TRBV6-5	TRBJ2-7	CASKIAPSYEQYF
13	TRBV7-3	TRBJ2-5	CASSLVRIATQYF
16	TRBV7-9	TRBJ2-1	CASSHRGRSLYNEQFF
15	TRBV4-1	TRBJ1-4	CASSQFHTTNEKLFF
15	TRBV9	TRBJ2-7	CASSVAGGLGYEQYF
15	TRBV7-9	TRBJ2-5	CASSLGSSAGETQYF
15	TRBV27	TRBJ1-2	CASSEQGAHNYGYTF
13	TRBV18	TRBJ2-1	CASSPWQDNEQFF
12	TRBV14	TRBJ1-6	CASSSTGSPLHF
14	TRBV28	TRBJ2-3	CASDRGGWTDTQYF
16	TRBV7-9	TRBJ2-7	CASSSGTTLATYEQYF
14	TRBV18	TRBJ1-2	CASSPQGADYGYTF
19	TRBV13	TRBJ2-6	CASSLRGLAADSGANVLTF
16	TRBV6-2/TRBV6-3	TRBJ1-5	CASNPTHRGLRQPQHF
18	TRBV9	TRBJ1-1	CASIPIKTGSPSNTEAFF